Below, 29 T cell receptor beta chains from the same sample are listed, as sequenced in a study of blood T cell repertoires in COVID-19. Clones were read by immunoSEQ multiplex PCR, and TCRdb kept only the in-frame ones, dropping some. Among under 130,000 clones listed, 81% were seen once. The sample comprised peripheral blood. These receptors all stem from an elderly man with acute or convalescent COVID-19.

V is TRBV18 and J is TRBJ2-7, with D unresolved. The CDR3 extends over 14 amino acids. Trimming left V 1 base short and J 1 base short, with 8 bases between. Per germline, CDR1 KGHSH and CDR2 LQKENI. CDR3 sequence reads: CASSPLSRSYEQYF. The CDR3 DNA is TGTGCCAGCTCACCACTATCCAGATCCTACGAGCAGTACTTC.

The rearrangement links TRBV7-2 to TRBJ2-1, with 10 bases matching TRBD1. CDR1 is SGHTA, CDR2 FQGNSA, per germline. The CDR3 extends over 17 amino acids. V was pared by 0 bases and J by 2 bases, with 4 bases of the junction left unmatched. CDR3 DNA: TGTGCCAGCAGCTTAGCGCGGACAGGGGGTCCCTACAATGAGCAGTTCTTC. Amino acids: CASSLARTGGPYNEQFF. The variable domain in full, with the rest retrieved from reference TRBV7-2 and TRBJ2-1, is GAGVSQSPSNKVTEKGKDVELRCDPISGHTALYWYRQSLGQGLEFLIYFQGNSAPDKSGLPSDRFSAERTGGSVSTLTIQRTQQEDSAVYLCASSLARTGGPYNEQFFGPGTRLTVL.

The genes are TRBV2 and TRBJ1-5, with a weak D call TRBD1 (6 bases). Germline V gives CDR1 SNHLY, CDR2 FYNNEI. V was pared by 6 bases and J by 0 bases, with 15 bases between. The CDR3 is made up of 16 amino acids. CDR3 nucleotide sequence: TGTGCCAGCAGATTTGGGGGCAGGAATAGCAATCAGCCCCAGCATTTT. This encodes CASRFGGRNSNQPQHF.

The chain recombines TRBV3-1 (or the pseudogene TRBV3-2) with TRBJ1-6; weak D call: TRBD1 (5 bases). The CDR3 is 14 amino acids. Trimming cost V 5 bases and J 10 bases, with 15 bases left between them. CDR1 and CDR2 from the germline V gene are LGHDT and YNNKEL (reference sequence). The CDR3 region is CASSYSTARSPLHF. DNA for the CDR3: TGTGCCAGCAGCTACTCGACAGCCCGGTCACCCCTCCACTTT.

This clone showed up just a few times. The chain recombines TRBV7-9 with TRBJ2-5; D perhaps matches TRBD2 (6 bases). Germline V gene lookup returns CDR1 SEHNR and CDR2 FQNEAQ (reference sequence). The germline V and J ends were trimmed by 5 bases and 5 bases, with 12 bases remaining between them. The CDR3 is made up of 13 amino acids. In nucleotides, the CDR3 is TGTGCCAGCAGCACCCGTGGGGGGGAGACCCAGTACTTC. Translating it yields CASSTRGGETQYF.

This clone has more than one count but fewer than ten. The chain is built from TRBV5-1 and TRBJ2-2, with D possibly being TRBD2 (7 bases). CDR3 length: 16 amino acids. Per the germline V gene, CDR1 is SGHRS and CDR2 is YFSETQ. V lost 3 bases and J 5 bases, leaving 17 bases between the germline ends. Here the CDR3 reads CASSWLTGRETGELFF. CDR3 in DNA: TGCGCCAGCAGCTGGCTTACAGGGAGGGAAACCGGGGAGCTGTTTTTT.

The J gene is TRBJ1-2, the V gene TRBV11-2; no clear D gene. The CDR3 loop spans 14 amino acids. Trimming took 0 bases from V and 7 from J, leaving 12 bases between them. CDR1 SGHAT and CDR2 FQNNGV come from the germline V gene. DNA for the CDR3: TGTGCCAGCAGCTTAGAGGGCTGGCGGGCTGGCTACACCTTC. Protein product: CASSLEGWRAGYTF.

Ten or more counts support this clone. The chain carries TRBV6-5 and TRBJ1-1, with D uncertain. The CDR3 contains 13 residues. CDR1 is MNHEY, CDR2 SVGAGI, per germline. Trimming cost V 6 bases and J 1 base, with 9 bases left between them. The CDR3 bases are TGTGCCAGCAGCCTTACTTCGAACACTGAAGCTTTCTTT. This encodes CASSLTSNTEAFF.

V gene TRBV2 combines with J gene TRBJ1-5, with 10 bases aligning to TRBD1. The germline gives CDR1 SNHLY, CDR2 FYNNEI. J was trimmed by 6 bases and V by 7 bases; bases with no gene match: 9. This CDR3 contains 15 residues. CDR3 residues: CASTRDRGSSQPQHF. For the CDR3, the DNA is TGTGCCAGCACTCGGGACAGGGGTAGCTCTCAGCCCCAGCATTTT.

The chain joins TRBV5-1 to TRBJ1-2; no definite D call. The germline V gene has CDR1 SGHRS and CDR2 YFSETQ. Trimming cost V 4 bases and J 4 bases, with 14 bases left between them. This CDR3 region has 14 residues. DNA of the CDR3: TGCGCCAGCAGCGCCGGTTCCGGTGGCTATGGCTACACCTTC. Translation gives CASSAGSGGYGYTF.

The V and J genes are TRBV12-3 or TRBV12-4 and TRBJ1-5; no reliable D call. Trimming stripped 6 bases from V and 7 bases from J, with 10 bases between. The CDR3 totals 12 residues. CDR3 DNA sequence: TGTGCCAGCAGACTAGGGTCCCAGCCCCAGCATTTT. Residues: CASRLGSQPQHF.

The chain couples TRBV28 to TRBJ1-5; possibly TRBD1 for D (6 bases). The ends were cut back, 3 bases at V and 6 bases at J, with 12 bases in the middle. The CDR3 has 14 residues. Germline assignment: CDR1 MDHEN and CDR2 SYDVKM. As DNA, the CDR3 is TGTGCCAGCAGTTTGTACCAGGGGATTCAGCCCCAGCATTTT. Protein product: CASSLYQGIQPQHF.

V and J are TRBV27 and TRBJ2-2; TRBD2 matches 15 bases. CDR3 length equals 19 residues. V lost 7 bases, J lost 4 bases, and 13 bases stayed unmatched. Germline CDR1 MNHEY, CDR2 SMNVEV (reference sequence). CDR3 loop: CASTLRGLAGGYTTGELFF. Here the CDR3 DNA reads TGTGCCAGCACCCTAAGGGGACTAGCGGGAGGCTACACCACCGGGGAGCTGTTTTTT.

This sequence joins TRBV7-2 and TRBJ2-3; perhaps TRBD2 as D (6 bases). V lost 6 bases, J lost 2 bases, and 12 bases lay in between. Germline loops: CDR1 SGHTA, CDR2 FQGNSA. The CDR3 runs to 14 residues. In nucleotides, the CDR3 is TGTGCCAGCAGATCGGGACTGAACACAGATACGCAGTATTTT. Its translation: CASRSGLNTDTQYF.

The chain couples TRBV14 to TRBJ1-1; D gene uncertain. V lost 4 bases and J lost 5, with 11 bases in between. Germline CDR1 is SGHDN and CDR2 is FVKESK. The CDR3 is made up of 13 amino acids. CDR3 protein: CASSPAVYTEAFF. The CDR3 DNA is TGTGCCAGCAGCCCTGCGGTTTATACTGAAGCTTTCTTT.

Comments on this clone: The same CDR3 also results from other DNA sequences found in this sample. The chain combines TRBV7-9 with TRBJ2-1; tentative D call: TRBD2 (6 bases). V dropped 2 bases and J dropped 0 bases, with 8 bases sitting between them. The germline V gene encodes CDR1 SEHNR and CDR2 FQNEAQ (reference sequence). The CDR3 consists of 15 residues. The CDR3: CASSLRGSSYNEQFF. The CDR3 DNA reads as TGTGCCAGCAGCTTACGGGGGAGCTCCTACAATGAGCAGTTCTTC.

This clone was picked up a small number of times. The CDR3: CASSLTGTRKETQYF. The DNA for the CDR3 is TGTGCCAGCAGCCTCACCGGGACTAGAAAAGAGACCCAGTACTTC. The chain links TRBV7-3 to TRBJ2-5, with 8 bases matching TRBD2. Germline V gene sequence: CDR1 SGHTA, CDR2 FQGTGA. This CDR3 comprises 15 residues. J gave up 3 bases and V 5 bases, and 8 bases lay outside the gene matches.

The chain is built from TRBV5-1 and TRBJ2-1, with 7 bases that match TRBD2. CDR1 is SGHRS and CDR2 is YFSETQ in the germline V gene. The length of the CDR3 is 19 residues. J gave up 5 bases and V 5 bases, and 22 bases lay outside the gene matches. The CDR3: CASRKWPGREMVRDNEQFF. CDR3 nucleotides: TGCGCCAGCAGAAAATGGCCGGGGCGGGAGATGGTCCGAGACAATGAGCAGTTCTTC.

This clone has a single count. The chain combines TRBV5-6 with TRBJ1-5; 8 bases are a match to TRBD1. The CDR3 covers 17 residues. Looked up from germline, CDR1 is SGHDT and CDR2 is YYEEEE. With V trimmed by 1 base and J by 2 bases, 8 bases remained unmatched. CDR3 DNA sequence: TGTGCCAGCAGCTTGCTACTACAGGGGGGTGGCAATCAGCCCCAGCATTTT. Amino acid sequence: CASSLLLQGGGNQPQHF.

V usage is TRBV5-1 and J usage is TRBJ2-3; TRBD1 might be the D (6 bases). This CDR3 spans 14 amino acids. V lost 0 bases to trimming and J lost 6 bases, with 11 bases between them. Germline V gives CDR1 SGHRS, CDR2 YFSETQ. CDR3 loop: CASSLGSRGDTQYF. The CDR3 region has the DNA TGCGCCAGCAGCTTGGGGAGTAGGGGGGATACGCAGTATTTT.

The V gene is TRBV18, the J gene TRBJ2-1; possible D gene TRBD1, 6 bases. Between the trimmed V and J ends, which lost 3 bases and 0 bases, there was a span of 12 bases. Looked up from germline, CDR1 is KGHSH and CDR2 is LQKENI. CDR3 length equals 16 residues. The CDR3 DNA reads as TGTGCCAGCTCACCCTGGACAGCGAGCTCCTACAATGAGCAGTTCTTC. Amino acid sequence: CASSPWTASSYNEQFF. Variable domain in full (rest from reference TRBV18 and TRBJ2-1): NAGVMQNPRHLVRRRGQEARLRCSPMKGHSHVYWYRQLPEEGLKFMVYLQKENIIDESGMPKERFSAEFPKEGPSILRIQQVVRGDSAAYFCASSPWTASSYNEQFFGPGTRLTVL.

This rearrangement joins TRBV13 to TRBJ1-3; 9 bases line up with TRBD1. With 5 bases clipped from V and 4 bases from J, the junction kept 18 bases outside the gene matches. Germline values: CDR1 PRHDT, CDR2 FYEKMQ (reference sequence). The CDR3 runs 19 residues. The CDR3 region is CASSPRVGQGVSFGNTIYF. CDR3 sequence (DNA): TGTGCCAGCAGCCCTCGGGTGGGACAGGGAGTCTCTTTCGGAAACACCATATATTTT. The full variable domain, with the rest looked up from reference TRBV13 and TRBJ1-3, is AAGVIQSPRHLIKEKRETATLKCYPIPRHDTVYWYQQGPGQDPQFLISFYEKMQSDKGSIPDRFSAQQFSDYHSELNMSSLELGDSALYFCASSPRVGQGVSFGNTIYFGEGSWLTVV.

The gene calls are TRBV5-1 and TRBJ2-5; 8 bases line up with TRBD2. The trim removed 2 bases at V and 2 bases at J, leaving 5 bases unmatched. The CDR3 length is 15 residues. CDR1 and CDR2 from the germline V gene are SGHRS and YFSETQ. CDR3 sequence: CASSFQRETQETQYF. The CDR3 DNA sequence: TGCGCCAGCAGCTTTCAGCGGGAGACTCAAGAGACCCAGTACTTC.

V gene TRBV28 combines with J gene TRBJ2-7; 7 bases fit TRBD1. This CDR3 has 15 amino acids. The ends lost 5 bases at V and 2 bases at J; junction bases unmatched: 9. Germline V gene lookup returns CDR1 MDHEN and CDR2 SYDVKM. CDR3 loop: CASSPQGRGTYEQYF. The CDR3 region has the DNA TGTGCCAGCAGTCCTCAGGGCAGGGGGACCTACGAGCAGTACTTC.

The chain couples TRBV27 to TRBJ2-3, with a tentative D call TRBD2 (6 bases). Looked up from germline, CDR1 is MNHEY and CDR2 is SMNVEV (reference sequence). CDR3 length equals 15 residues. With 3 bases removed from V and 3 bases from J, the gap between germline ends came to 13 bases. The CDR3 region is CASSFAGTVTDTQYF. CDR3 in DNA: TGTGCCAGCAGTTTCGCGGGAACTGTAACAGATACGCAGTATTTT.

CDR3 nucleotide sequence: TGTGCCAGCAGTTCGGTAGGGACAGAGTACACTGAAGCTTTCTTT. It is translated as CASSSVGTEYTEAFF. This sequence joins TRBV28 and TRBJ1-1, with 7 positions matching TRBD1. The V gene end was trimmed by 4 bases and the J gene end by 3 bases; junction bases not matched to a gene: 8. The CDR3 spans 15 residues. The V gene's germline CDR1 is MDHEN and CDR2 SYDVKM.

The V call is TRBV28, the J call TRBJ1-4; 8 nucleotides match TRBD1. The CDR3 spans 14 residues. From germline, CDR1 is MDHEN and CDR2 SYDVKM. Trimming cost V 5 bases and J 5 bases; bases outside gene matches: 4. Written as DNA, the CDR3 is TGTGCCAGCAGTATGGACAGGGTAAATGAAAAACTGTTTTTT. Encoded protein: CASSMDRVNEKLFF.

The gene calls are TRBV7-2 and TRBJ2-1; tentative D call: TRBD2 (6 bases). The germline V and J ends were trimmed by 1 base and 7 bases, with 14 bases remaining between them. The germline gives CDR1 SGHTA, CDR2 FQGNSA. This CDR3 spans 15 amino acids. DNA of the CDR3: TGTGCCAGCAGCTTAGGAGTGGGACTGCCGAATGAGCAGTTCTTC. This gives the protein CASSLGVGLPNEQFF.

V usage is TRBV19 and J usage is TRBJ2-2, with D possibly being TRBD2 (5 bases). Trimming took 4 bases from V and 0 from J, leaving 9 bases between them. Looked up from germline, CDR1 is LNHDA and CDR2 is SQIVND (reference sequence). CDR3 length: 15 residues. This chain's CDR3 is CASSKRLTNTGELFF. CDR3 nucleotides: TGTGCCAGTAGTAAAAGACTAACGAACACCGGGGAGCTGTTTTTT.